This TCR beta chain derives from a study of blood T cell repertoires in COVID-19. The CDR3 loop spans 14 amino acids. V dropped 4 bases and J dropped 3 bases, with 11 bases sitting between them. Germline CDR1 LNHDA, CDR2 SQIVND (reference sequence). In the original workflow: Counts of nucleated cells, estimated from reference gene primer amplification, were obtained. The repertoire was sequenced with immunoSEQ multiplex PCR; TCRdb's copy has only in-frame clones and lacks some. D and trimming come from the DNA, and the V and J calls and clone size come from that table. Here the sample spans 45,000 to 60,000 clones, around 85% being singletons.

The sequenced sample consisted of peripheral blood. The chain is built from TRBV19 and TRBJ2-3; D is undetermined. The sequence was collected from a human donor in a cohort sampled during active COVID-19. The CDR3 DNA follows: TGTGCCAGTAGTACTAGGCTTAATACAGATACGCAGTATTTT. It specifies CASSTRLNTDTQYF.